This T cell receptor (beta chain) was identified in a study of T cell responses to AZD1222 COVID-19 vaccine. Study results and limitations: Reportedly, nearly half of unique spike TCRs recognized epitopes outside B.1.351/B.1.1.7 mutations.

It was second doses at about 4 or about 12 weeks that were pooled. V lost 0 bases to trimming and J lost 7 bases, with 12 bases between them. Per the germline V gene, CDR1 is GTSNPN and CDR2 is SVGIG (reference sequence). This CDR3 comprises 13 residues. Assay used: immunoSEQ multiplex PCR; TCRdb lists only in-frame clones, some missing. Seen here are about 94,000 clones, around 84% observed once, and the top ten hold 4.5%. Concerning this clone: The target antigen is unknown.

The sequencing used peripheral blood, collected 28 days after the second AZD1222 dose. This receptor was taken from an adult who received the AZD1222 COVID-19 vaccine. The chain combines TRBV30 with TRBJ1-1; D is perhaps TRBD1 (5 bases). The CDR3 here is CAWSVTGAGEAFF. The CDR3 DNA follows: TGTGCCTGGAGTGTTACCGGGGCAGGTGAAGCTTTCTTT.